The clone carrying this T cell receptor (beta chain) was seen many times. The sample belongs to a study of CD8+CD57+ T cells in acquired aplastic anemia. Trimming took 0 bases from V and 5 from J, leaving 20 bases between them. Germline CDR1 SGDLS, CDR2 YYNGEE. The CDR3 is 17 residues long. Both TCR beta VDJ combination and CDR3 sequence profiling were carried out. Genomic DNA was the template for this profiling. TCRdb ran MiXCR on the reads and lists one entry per CDR3 protein. The sample records a few hundred thousand distinct CDR3 sequences, around 60% being singletons. The chain couples TRBV9 to TRBJ2-5; TRBD1 is a possible D gene (5 bases). The sample taken for sequencing was sorted CD4+, CD8+, or CD8+CD57+ T cells (not recorded which) from PBMCs. The clonotype originates from a human donor with severe aplastic anemia or a healthy control (not recorded which). CDR3 coding DNA: TGTGCCAGCAGCGTAGGGGTCGGCCAGGGCTTGGGGGAGACCCAGTACTTC. Amino acid sequence: CASSVGVGQGLGETQYF.